This T cell receptor beta chain was identified during a study of neurological immune-mediated disorders (dated by TCRdb to the late 2010s). Background on the whole study: Of the roughly 34 multiple sclerosis patients, some 30 had relapsing-remitting MS and 3 had secondary progressive MS. The approximately 110 TCR-beta libraries covered PBMC samples along with longitudinal samples, technical triplicates, and paired sorted CD4+ and CD8+ T-cell subsets. Of the 68 subjects in the cohort, about 14 were HAM/TSP patients, around 34 were multiple sclerosis patients, and around 20 were healthy controls. The study compared peripheral blood TCR-beta repertoires of HTLV-I-associated myelopathy (HAM/TSP) patients, multiple sclerosis patients and healthy controls using UMI-based sequencing.

This clonotype was seen only a few times. The antigen this receptor binds is unknown. It may be a read error: a sequence one base away is much more abundant. Libraries from unsorted PBMCs were made from 2 million PBMCs kept in RNAlater at -80 degrees C until RNA extraction. Multiple sclerosis patients were enrolled in a US clinical protocol under which disease progression was evaluated by magnetic resonance imaging. PBMCs were separated from peripheral blood using Ficoll-Hypaque density gradient centrifugation and then cryopreserved in liquid nitrogen. General study outcomes and caveats: The MS cluster showed no association with clinical or MRI features, and the authors stated that larger cohorts are needed. TCR clonal expansion was highest in HAM/TSP patients and lowest in MS patients, with MS patients falling below even healthy controls. Phylogenetic analysis grouped repertoires from 18 of 34 MS patients into a cluster of related CDR3 sequences, suggesting a possible repertoire-level signature. Expanded clones from different subjects shared no identical CDR3 amino acid sequences, which suggests that TCR-beta repertoires were private in all groups.

Looking up the germline V gene (reference sequence) yields CDR1 DFQATT and CDR2 SNEGSKA. From the cysteine up to the phenylalanine, the CDR3 has a length of 15 residues. The read is trimmed to its CDR3 DNA, 45 bases read in frame from base 1. cDNA synthesis used template-switch 5'RACE with a primer carrying a 10-nucleotide random unique molecular identifier tagging each TCR transcript. Over 180 million TCR-beta sequences, covering 15-18 subjects, were produced in each sequencing run. Total RNA was extracted with the RNeasy kit. The KAPA Real-time Library Amplification kit was used to amplify TCR-beta VDJ regions with primers targeting the TCR constant region and the 5'RACE anchor. Sample indexes and Illumina adaptors were added in a first PCR, and a second PCR then increased library yield. After Ampure bead purification, the roughly 650 bp TCR product was size-selected on a 2% E-gel SizeSelection system. Before pooling, library quality was checked on a Bioanalyzer, concentration was measured with Qubit, and libraries were quantified with the Kapa Library Quantification kit. Paired-end 2 x 150 bp sequencing of the libraries was performed on an Illumina HiSeq 2500. To increase sequence diversity, roughly 24-32% phiX was spiked into each library pool. In the authors' own workflow: The UMI-based MiGEC pipeline processed quality-filtered reads and removed over 90% of raw TCR sequences during error correction. IMGT germline references were used for alignment of VDJ genes, and clonotypes were defined by a unique CDR3 amino acid sequence together with V-J genes. Clonal expansion, Shannon diversity, and CDR3 relatedness (CalcPairwiseDistances, ClusterSamples) were evaluated with VDJtools, and phylogenetic trees were built with CLCbio workbench. Clones with at least 8 unique UMIs were defined as expanded, with this threshold being based on coefficient-of-variation modelling across technical triplicates. TCRdb reworked the public reads: Q25 trimming with fastp, MiXCR clone assembly, productive beta chains retained. Every CDR3 protein is listed once, alongside the most common genes and DNA of its rows. V and J calls and clone size were set by TCRdb, not the authors. The sample table lists 95,000 to 150,000 distinct CDR3 sequences, more than 2.5% of them with a count of one. Clones ranked in the top ten supply 1.3% of the sample.

The sequenced sample was PBMCs. The rearranged segments are TRBV20-1 and TRBJ2-1; the D gene is perhaps TRBD1, from 6 matching bases. The TCR originated in a woman aged 25 to 39 with multiple sclerosis. The nucleotide sequence reads as follows: TGCAGTGTTAGAGTACTACAGGGAGCCTACAATGAGCAGTTCTTC. This translates into CSVRVLQGAYNEQFF.